This T cell receptor (beta chain) was documented in a study of graft-versus-host responses after intestinal transplantation. Study-wide context: Recipients had transplants, and these were multivisceral, liver-intestinal, or isolated intestinal. The whole recipient group had anti-thymocyte globulin induction followed by tacrolimus and steroids for around 3 years.

Points from the study as a whole: Graft-donor T cell macrochimerism coincided with high graft-versus-host to host-versus-graft clonal ratios in allografts. Recipient-marrow GvH clones were detected, some having first appeared in ileum or blood.

On this clone itself: What it recognizes is unknown.

Measured with immunoSEQ multiplex PCR; TCRdb has only the in-frame clones, and not every one. The sample shows roughly 93,000 clones, 80% to 95% of them seen only once. The sequence derives from a human donor who received an intestinal transplant. Sequencing was performed on unstimulated CD8+ T cells sorted from spleen or lymph node cells, taken before intestinal transplant.

The CDR3 bases are TGTGCCAGCCGCCCTAGCGGGAGAAGGGAGGAGACCCAGTACTTC. This encodes CASRPSGRREETQYF. The J gene is TRBJ2-5, the V gene TRBV2; 10 nucleotides align to TRBD2. Germline values: CDR1 SNHLY, CDR2 FYNNEI. CDR3 length: 15 amino acids. V dropped 8 bases and J dropped 5; count of bases not matched to a gene: 11.